Listed here are 32 T cell receptor beta chains from one sample, sequenced in a study of shared clonotypes between healthy human individuals. The assay was immunoSEQ multiplex PCR, and TCRdb's table has in-frame clones only and misses some. Of hundreds of thousands of clones in the sample, around 93% are singletons; the top ten hold nearly 25%. The naive CD8 population came from CD45RO-negative cells selected for CCR7, without terminally differentiated effector memory CD45RA+ cells. The sequenced sample consisted of naive CD8+ T cells sorted from blood. Receptors originate from a man in his thirties or forties in good health.

The chain is built from TRBV29-1 and TRBJ2-7, with 8 bases fitting TRBD2. Trimming took 3 bases from V and 2 from J; bases not matched to a gene: 15. The length of the CDR3 is 17 residues. The germline V gene encodes CDR1 SQVTM and CDR2 ANQGSEA. Here the CDR3 reads CSVEGAEEVAGTYEQYF. DNA for the CDR3: TGCAGCGTTGAGGGGGCGGAGGAGGTAGCGGGAACCTACGAGCAGTACTTC.

This CDR3 reads CASSLTYNEQFF. The CDR3 region has the DNA TGTGCCAGCAGCTTGACCTACAATGAGCAGTTCTTC. This sequence joins TRBV28 and TRBJ2-1; D remains ambiguous. Between the trimmed V and J ends, which lost 6 bases and 2 bases, there was a span of 5 bases. The CDR3 has 12 residues. In germline, CDR1 is MDHEN, CDR2 SYDVKM. Supplemented by reference TRBV28 and TRBJ2-1, the full variable domain reads DVKVTQSSRYLVKRTGEKVFLECVQDMDHENMFWYRQDPGLGLRLIYFSYDVKMKEKGDIPEGYSVSREKKERFSLILESASTNQTSMYLCASSLTYNEQFFGPGTRLTVL.

The CDR3 loop is CASSLFEGGNQPQHF. The CDR3 DNA sequence: TGTGCCAGCAGTTTATTTGAGGGTGGCAATCAGCCCCAGCATTTT. The chain carries TRBV28 and TRBJ1-5, with unresolved D. From germline, CDR1 is MDHEN and CDR2 SYDVKM. Trimming removed 1 base from V and 2 bases from J, with 9 bases in between. CDR3 length: 15 amino acids.

This chain uses TRBV9 with TRBJ2-7, with D hard to call. CDR3 length equals 13 residues. V was clipped by 0 bases and J by 3 bases, with 7 bases between them. Germline values: CDR1 SGDLS, CDR2 YYNGEE. The CDR3 coding sequence is TGTGCCAGCAGCGTAGCCAAGAACTACGAGCAGTACTTC. It is translated as CASSVAKNYEQYF.

The genes are TRBV9 and TRBJ2-1, with 9 bases fitting TRBD1. CDR1 is SGDLS, CDR2 YYNGEE, per germline. The CDR3 extends over 17 amino acids. J was trimmed by 1 base and V by 0 bases; bases with no gene match: 5. The CDR3 bases are TGTGCCAGCAGCGTAGGAAGCGGGACAGGGTCCTACAATGAGCAGTTCTTC. Residues: CASSVGSGTGSYNEQFF.

This clone came up once. The chain joins TRBV28 to TRBJ1-1, with 7 positions matching TRBD1. V gave up 5 bases and J gave up 3 bases; unmatched junction bases: 6. There are 14 residues in the CDR3. CDR1 MDHEN and CDR2 SYDVKM come from the germline V gene. The CDR3 spells CASSVDRADTEAFF. The CDR3 coding sequence is TGTGCCAGCAGTGTTGACAGGGCGGACACTGAAGCTTTCTTT.

This clone came up once. J is TRBJ1-1 and V is TRBV19; 11 bases match TRBD1. V lost 4 bases to trimming and J lost 3 bases; unmatched junction nucleotides: 4. The CDR3 loop spans 15 amino acids. Germline V gene lookup returns CDR1 LNHDA and CDR2 SQIVND (reference sequence). CDR3 sequence (DNA): TGTGCCAGTAGTACGGACAGGGGGCTTTACACTGAAGCTTTCTTT. Translated: CASSTDRGLYTEAFF.

The chain employs TRBV10-3 and TRBJ2-7, with 11 nucleotides matching TRBD1. Germline V gene lookup returns CDR1 ENHRY and CDR2 SYGVKD. V gave up 2 bases and J gave up 3 bases; unmatched junction bases: 9. The length of the CDR3 is 17 residues. The CDR3 spells CAISEDGDRGSYYEQYF. As DNA, the CDR3 is TGTGCCATCAGTGAGGACGGGGACAGGGGGTCGTACTACGAGCAGTACTTC.

Concerning this clone itself: A read error is the likely source, as a far larger clone sits one nucleotide away. The V call is TRBV28, the J call TRBJ2-5; D is unresolved. The length of the CDR3 is 12 residues. Germline V gene sequence: CDR1 MDHEN, CDR2 SYDVKM. Deletions cut 1 base from V and 3 bases from J, with 3 bases between. The DNA of the CDR3 is TGTGCCAGCAGTTTATTAGAAGAGACCCAGTACTTC. It translates to CASSLLEETQYF.

This clone was detected once. The V and J genes are TRBV9 and TRBJ2-3, with 8 nucleotides matching TRBD2. Looked up from germline, CDR1 is SGDLS and CDR2 is YYNGEE. V shed 0 bases and J 1 base; nucleotides not matched to a gene: 10. This CDR3 contains 18 residues. CDR3 sequence (DNA): TGTGCCAGCAGCGTAGCAGCGAGAGCGGGAGCGGGCACAGATACGCAGTATTTT. Protein sequence: CASSVAARAGAGTDTQYF.

This clone was observed once. This chain links TRBV15 with TRBJ1-2; D is perhaps TRBD1 (6 bases). V was clipped by 3 bases and J by 4 bases, with 9 bases between them. Germline CDR1 LNHNV, CDR2 YYDKDF (reference sequence). The CDR3 runs to 13 residues. The CDR3, as DNA: TGTGCCACCAGCAGCCCGGGGGCCTATGGCTACACCTTC. Protein: CATSSPGAYGYTF.

The rearrangement joins TRBV6-6 to TRBJ2-1, with TRBD2 identical over 10 bases. V dropped 6 bases and J dropped 4; count of bases not matched to a gene: 6. The CDR3 runs to 15 residues. Per the germline V gene, CDR1 is MNHNY and CDR2 is SVGAGI (reference sequence). Here the CDR3 reads CASSQTSGRYNEQFF. Written as DNA, the CDR3 is TGTGCCAGCAGCCAGACTAGCGGGCGTTACAATGAGCAGTTCTTC.

The rearrangement links TRBV27 to TRBJ1-2, with a tentative D call TRBD1 (6 bases). The CDR3 length is 11 residues. The germline gives CDR1 MNHEY, CDR2 SMNVEV (reference sequence). V lost 5 bases, J lost 5 bases, and 6 bases lay in between. The CDR3 bases are TGTGCCAGCAGTGGACAGTATGGCTACACCTTC. Protein product: CASSGQYGYTF.

For the CDR3, the DNA is TGTGCCAGCAGCCCCTCGCGAAGCTCGACGCAGTATTTT. This encodes CASSPSRSSTQYF. The V gene is TRBV5-4, the J gene TRBJ2-3; D is uncertain. CDR1 SGHNT and CDR2 YYREEE come from the germline V gene (reference sequence). The CDR3 spans 13 residues. The V gene lost 4 bases and the J gene lost 9 bases, with 15 bases spanning the gap.

The chain is built from TRBV10-3 and TRBJ2-7, with 11 bases that match TRBD2. CDR1 and CDR2 from the germline V gene are ENHRY and SYGVKD. V shed 4 bases and J 0 bases; nucleotides not matched to a gene: 5. There are 16 residues in the CDR3. The CDR3 here is CAISGLAGSSSYEQYF. The CDR3 region has the DNA TGTGCCATCAGTGGACTAGCGGGAAGCAGCTCCTACGAGCAGTACTTC.

This CDR3 reads CATLDGVSYNEQFF. As DNA, the CDR3 is TGCGCCACCCTGGATGGAGTATCGTACAATGAGCAGTTCTTC. The chain uses TRBV10-2 and TRBJ2-1; D is undetermined. The CDR3 covers 14 residues. CDR1 and CDR2 (germline): WSHSY, SAAADI. The germline V and J ends were trimmed by 10 bases and 4 bases, with 17 bases remaining between them.

This chain connects TRBV5-8 to TRBJ1-2; D gene unclear. The CDR3 spans 15 residues. The V end was cut by 9 bases, the J end by 2 bases, with 20 bases between. In germline, CDR1 is SGHTS, CDR2 YDEGEE. CDR3 in amino acids: CATQTPDGENYGYTF. CDR3 coding DNA: TGTGCCACCCAAACTCCGGACGGCGAGAACTATGGCTACACCTTC.

The chain uses TRBV9 and TRBJ1-2; tentatively, D is TRBD1 (5 bases). Germline-derived CDR1 and CDR2 are SGDLS and YYNGEE. V was trimmed by 4 bases and J by 4 bases, leaving 11 bases between them. The CDR3 loop spans 13 amino acids. The CDR3: CASSLPGVYGYTF. The CDR3 nucleotides read TGTGCCAGCAGCCTCCCGGGGGTCTATGGCTACACCTTC.

About this clone: Other nucleotide sequences in the sample specify the same CDR3. The chain joins TRBV5-4 to TRBJ1-1; D gene unclear. The CDR3 sequence is 12 residues long. The V and J ends lost 3 bases and 4 bases respectively, with 7 bases between them. Germline CDR1 SGHNT, CDR2 YYREEE (reference sequence). CDR3 amino acids: CASSWGGTEAFF. DNA for the CDR3: TGTGCCAGCAGCTGGGGAGGCACTGAAGCTTTCTTT.

This clone came up once. The rearrangement links TRBV28 to TRBJ2-7, with D unresolved. Germline V lookup: CDR1 MDHEN, CDR2 SYDVKM. This CDR3 is built from 13 residues. The V end lost 6 bases, the J end lost 0 bases, and 9 bases lay between the germline ends. The CDR3 spells CASRDTGSYEQYF. DNA for the CDR3: TGTGCCAGCAGAGACACCGGCTCCTACGAGCAGTACTTC.

This clone appeared once. V gene TRBV6-1 combines with J gene TRBJ2-7; D remains ambiguous. This CDR3 spans 18 amino acids. V shed 0 bases and J shed 0 bases, with 18 bases lying between them. Germline assignment: CDR1 MNHNS and CDR2 SASEGT. The CDR3 is CASSEAEMPRKHSYEQYF. CDR3 nucleotide sequence: TGTGCCAGCAGTGAAGCGGAGATGCCGAGGAAACACTCCTACGAGCAGTACTTC.

This sequence joins TRBV15 and TRBJ1-4; D not resolved. The CDR3 contains 15 residues. The germline V gene encodes CDR1 LNHNV and CDR2 YYDKDF (reference sequence). With 6 bases removed from V and 5 bases from J, the gap between germline ends came to 16 bases. This CDR3 is CATSPPGNGNEKLFF. For the CDR3, the DNA is TGTGCCACCAGTCCTCCGGGAAATGGAAATGAAAAACTGTTTTTT.

V usage is TRBV6-5 and J usage is TRBJ1-2; D perhaps matches TRBD1 (5 bases). The CDR3 totals 16 residues. Per the germline V gene, CDR1 is MNHEY and CDR2 is SVGAGI. Trimming took off 0 bases at V and 7 bases at J, with 18 bases between the two ends. The CDR3 DNA follows: TGTGCCAGCAGTTACTCGAAGGGACTCCGGGAGTTTGGCTACACCTTC. Its translation: CASSYSKGLREFGYTF.

This rearrangement joins TRBV6-5 to TRBJ2-1, with 13 bases identical to TRBD2. The germline V gene has CDR1 MNHEY and CDR2 SVGAGI. V was clipped by 6 bases and J by 5 bases; unmatched bases: 4. This CDR3 is 15 amino acids long. The DNA of the CDR3 is TGTGCCAGCAGACAACTAGCGGGAGGGGACAATGAGCAGTTCTTC. This encodes CASRQLAGGDNEQFF.

J is TRBJ1-1 and V is TRBV2; D not certain. CDR3 size: 14 residues. Germline values: CDR1 SNHLY, CDR2 FYNNEI. The V gene lost 10 bases and the J gene lost 3 bases, with 18 bases spanning the gap. The CDR3 DNA reads TGTGCCACCCCCCTGAGGCATGAGGACACTGAAGCTTTCTTT. This sequence encodes CATPLRHEDTEAFF.

The J gene is TRBJ1-5, the V gene TRBV10-1; D gene unclear. V dropped 2 bases and J dropped 9 bases, with 23 bases sitting between them. The CDR3 length is 17 residues. Germline V gene data show CDR1 as WNHNN and CDR2 as SYGVQD (reference sequence). CDR3 nucleotides: TGCGCCAGCAGTGAGAGATGCAGGTCCCCGGTCCGACCGCCCCAGCATTTT. This codes for CASSERCRSPVRPPQHF.

This clone was seen once. The chain couples TRBV27 to TRBJ2-2; the D gene is possibly TRBD1 (6 bases). The CDR3 spans 16 residues. The V and J ends lost 6 bases and 4 bases respectively, with 18 bases between them. Germline loops: CDR1 MNHEY, CDR2 SMNVEV (reference sequence). DNA of the CDR3: TGTGCCAGCAGGTCTAAACAGGGCCCTGGCACCGGGGAGCTGTTTTTT. This gives the protein CASRSKQGPGTGELFF.

The chain combines TRBV9 with TRBJ1-1; D might be TRBD1 (6 bases). CDR3 length: 15 amino acids. CDR1 and CDR2 from the germline V gene are SGDLS and YYNGEE. Trimming stripped 4 bases from V and 0 bases from J, with 13 bases between. This CDR3 reads CASSPQTGLNTEAFF. The CDR3 DNA reads TGTGCCAGCAGCCCACAAACAGGGTTGAACACTGAAGCTTTCTTT.

This clone was seen only once. V gene TRBV4-1 combines with J gene TRBJ2-7, with 7 bases matching TRBD1. V shed 3 bases and J 1 base; nucleotides not matched to a gene: 3. The germline gives CDR1 MGHRA, CDR2 YSYEKL. CDR3 length equals 14 residues. The CDR3 DNA follows: TGCGCCAGCAGCCACGAGGGACAGTCCTACGAGCAGTACTTC. Encoded protein: CASSHEGQSYEQYF.

The chain is built from TRBV7-9 and TRBJ1-1; no clear D. This CDR3 has 16 residues. The germline V and J ends were trimmed by 5 bases and 0 bases, with 16 bases remaining between them. The germline gives CDR1 SEHNR, CDR2 FQNEAQ (reference sequence). The CDR3 sequence is CASSLIGRGMNTEAFF. In nucleotides, the CDR3 is TGTGCCAGCAGCCTCATAGGGCGCGGGATGAACACTGAAGCTTTCTTT.

The rearrangement uses TRBV19 and TRBJ1-2, with TRBD1 matching over 8 bases. The CDR3 contains 14 residues. V was pared by 5 bases and J by 6 bases, with 8 bases of the junction left unmatched. Germline CDR1 and CDR2: LNHDA and SQIVND (reference sequence). The CDR3 nucleotides are TGTGCCAGTAGTCCCCGGACAGGGTGGGATGGCTACACCTTC. Its translation: CASSPRTGWDGYTF.

The chain couples TRBV5-5 to TRBJ2-7; perhaps D is TRBD1 or TRBD2 (7 bases each). V was clipped by 10 bases and J by 2 bases, with 19 bases between them. The CDR3 has 14 amino acids. Germline V CDR1 and CDR2: SGHKS, YYEKEE (reference sequence). The CDR3 loop is CASQGGGATYEQYF. The CDR3 coding sequence is TGTGCCTCCCAGGGGGGAGGGGCTACCTACGAGCAGTACTTC.